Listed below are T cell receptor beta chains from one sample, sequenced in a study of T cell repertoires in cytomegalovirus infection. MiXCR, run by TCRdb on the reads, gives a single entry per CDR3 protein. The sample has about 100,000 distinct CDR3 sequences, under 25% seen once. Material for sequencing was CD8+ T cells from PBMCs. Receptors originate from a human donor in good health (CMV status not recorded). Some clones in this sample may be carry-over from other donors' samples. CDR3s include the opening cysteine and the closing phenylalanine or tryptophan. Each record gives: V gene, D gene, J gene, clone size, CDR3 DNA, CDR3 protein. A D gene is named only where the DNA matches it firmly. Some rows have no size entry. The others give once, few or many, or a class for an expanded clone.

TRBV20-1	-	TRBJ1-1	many	TGCAGTGCTAGAGATCCGGGGGCTTTGAACACTGAAGCTTTCTTT	CSARDPGALNTEAFF
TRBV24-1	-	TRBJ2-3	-	TGTGCCACCCAGGACAGTGGAGTGGCAGATACGCAGTATTTT	CATQDSGVADTQYF
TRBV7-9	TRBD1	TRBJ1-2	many	TGTGCCTCTAGAGGGGGCGAGGATGGCTACACCTTC	CASRGGEDGYTF
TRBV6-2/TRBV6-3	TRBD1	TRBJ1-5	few	TGTGCCAGCAGCACCGGGACAGGTAGCAATCAGCCCCAGCATTTT	CASSTGTGSNQPQHF
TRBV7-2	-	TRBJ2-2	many	TGTGCCAGCAGCTTACACACGAACACCGGGGAGCTGTTTTTT	CASSLHTNTGELFF
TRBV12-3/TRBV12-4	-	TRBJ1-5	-	TGTGCCAGCAGTTTCGGGGTCGAGAGCAATCAGCCCCAGCATTTT	CASSFGVESNQPQHF
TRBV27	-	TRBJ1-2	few	TGTGCCAGCAGTTTATCCTTGGACAGCTACTATGGCTACACCTTC	CASSLSLDSYYGYTF
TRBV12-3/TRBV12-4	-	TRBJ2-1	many	TGCGCCAGCAGTTTCGAGGGGGATAGCGAGCAGTTCTTC	CASSFEGDSEQFF
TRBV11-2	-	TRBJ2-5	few	TGTGCCAGCAGCTTAGTGAAGGGCGTGGAGACCCAGTACTTC	CASSLVKGVETQYF
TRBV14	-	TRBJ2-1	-	TGTGCCAGCAGCCGCCGTACACACGATGAGCAGTTCTTC	CASSRRTHDEQFF
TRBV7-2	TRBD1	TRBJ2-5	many	TGTGCCAGCAGCTTATTAGAGGGACAGGGCCTCCAAGAGACCCAGTACTTC	CASSLLEGQGLQETQYF
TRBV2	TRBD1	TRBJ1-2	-	TGTGCCAGCAGTGAATACGGACAGGGGGGCCCAAGTGGCTATGGCTACACCTTC	CASSEYGQGGPSGYGYTF
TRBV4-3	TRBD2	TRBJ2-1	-	TGCGCCAGCAGCCAAGAAAGGCTAGCGGGGGCGGGGGAGCAGTTCTTC	CASSQERLAGAGEQFF
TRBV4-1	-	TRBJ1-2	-	TGCGCCAGCAGCCAAGATATGAGGGGACATGGCTACACCTTC	CASSQDMRGHGYTF
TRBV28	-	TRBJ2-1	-	TGTGCCAGCAGCGACAATGAGCAGTTCTTC	CASSDNEQFF
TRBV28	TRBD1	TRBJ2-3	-	TGTGCCAGCAGTTTATTCTATTTCCGGGACAGGGGGGAAAAAAGCACAGATACGCAGTATTTT	CASSLFYFRDRGEKSTDTQYF
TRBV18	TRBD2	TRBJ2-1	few	TGTGCCAGCTCACCTTCTAGCGGGTTTTACAATGAGCAGTTCTTC	CASSPSSGFYNEQFF
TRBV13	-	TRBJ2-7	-	TGTGCCAGCAGCTGGGACCCGGGTTACGAGCAGTACTTC	CASSWDPGYEQYF
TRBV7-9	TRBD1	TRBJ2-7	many	TGTGCCAGCAGCACGACCGGGACAGGTGCAAGGGAGCAGTACTTC	CASSTTGTGAREQYF
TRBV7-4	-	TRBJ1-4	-	TGTGCCAGCAGCTTAGTAGCCAGGGATAATGAAAAACTGTTTTTT	CASSLVARDNEKLFF
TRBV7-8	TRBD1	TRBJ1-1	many	TGTGCCAGCAGCCGGACAGGGGGCCACACTGAAGCTTTCTTT	CASSRTGGHTEAFF
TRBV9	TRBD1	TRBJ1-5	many	TGTGCCAGCAGCGTAGGAACAGGGGGTCAGCCCCAGCATTTT	CASSVGTGGQPQHF
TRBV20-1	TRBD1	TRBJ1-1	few	TGCAGTGCTACAACAGGGGATCGGGGTGAAGCTTTCTTT	CSATTGDRGEAFF
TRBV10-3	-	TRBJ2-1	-	TGTGCCATCAGCGGGCAATCGGGGGATGAGCAGTTCTTC	CAISGQSGDEQFF
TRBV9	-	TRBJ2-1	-	TGTGCCAGCAGCACCCAAACAGGGAATGAGCAGTTCTTC	CASSTQTGNEQFF
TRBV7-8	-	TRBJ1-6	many	TGTGCCAGCATCCAAAGGTTCGGGGGAGGCTCACCCCTCCACTTT	CASIQRFGGGSPLHF
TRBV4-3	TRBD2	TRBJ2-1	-	TGCGCCAGCAGCAGCGGGGCCGCCTCCTACAATGATCAGTTCTTC	CASSSGAASYNDQFF
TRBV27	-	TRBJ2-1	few	TGTGCCAGCAGTCACGGACAATACAATGAGCAGTTCTTC	CASSHGQYNEQFF
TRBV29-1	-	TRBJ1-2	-	TGCAGCGTAGAGGACCCAGGCTACACCTTC	CSVEDPGYTF
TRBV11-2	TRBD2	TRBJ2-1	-	TGTGCCAGCAGCTTTAGACGACTAGCGGGGGGGAGCTCCTACAATGAGCAGTTCTTC	CASSFRRLAGGSSYNEQFF
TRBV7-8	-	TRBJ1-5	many	TGTGCCAGCAGTTTAACAGGGTTATTGGGCAATCAGCCCCAGCATTTT	CASSLTGLLGNQPQHF
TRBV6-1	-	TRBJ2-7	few	TGTGCCAGCAGTGAACTGGGCAGAACTGAGGAGCAGTACTTC	CASSELGRTEEQYF
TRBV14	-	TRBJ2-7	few	TGTGCCAGCAGCCAACTCTACGAGCAGTACTTC	CASSQLYEQYF
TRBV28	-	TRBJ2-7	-	TGTGCCAGCAACCAAGGAGGTGCCTACGAGCAGTACTTC	CASNQGGAYEQYF
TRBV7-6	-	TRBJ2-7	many	TGTGCCAGCAGCCAAGGGACTTCGGCCTACGAGCAGTACTTC	CASSQGTSAYEQYF
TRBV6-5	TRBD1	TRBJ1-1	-	TGTGCCAGCAGTTTCGGACAGGGGAGGACTGAAGCTTTCTTT	CASSFGQGRTEAFF
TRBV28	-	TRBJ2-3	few	TGTGCCAGCAGTTGGGACGTCACAGATACGCAGTATTTT	CASSWDVTDTQYF
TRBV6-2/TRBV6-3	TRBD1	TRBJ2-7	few	TGTGCCAGCAGCGCTACAGGGGGAAGGACCTACGAGCAGTACTTC	CASSATGGRTYEQYF
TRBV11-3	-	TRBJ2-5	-	TGTGCCAGCAGCTCTACAAATGCAGGGACCGACTTTATAACCCAGTACTTC	CASSSTNAGTDFITQYF
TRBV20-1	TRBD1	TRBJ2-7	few	TGCAGTGCCTATTCCGGGACAGGTTACGAGCAGTACTTC	CSAYSGTGYEQYF
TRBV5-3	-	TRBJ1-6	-	TGTGCCAGCAGCTTGAGGGCAGGCACCTATAATTCACCCCTCCACTTT	CASSLRAGTYNSPLHF
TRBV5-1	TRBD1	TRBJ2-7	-	TGCGCCAGCAGCTTGTTGGACAGGGGCTCCTACGAGCAGTACTTC	CASSLLDRGSYEQYF
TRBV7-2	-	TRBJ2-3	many	TGTGCCAGCAGCTCCCCTGAGTTTACAGATACGCAGTATTTT	CASSSPEFTDTQYF